The source of this T cell receptor (beta chain) is a study of STAT5B mutations in CD4+ large granular lymphocyte leukemia. Whole-study results and caveats: No patients shared main leukemic clonotypes, though 25% to 30% appeared at low frequency elsewhere. Top patient clones used TRBV06 genes more often: 8/27 versus 2/35 in controls.

On this clone itself: Its antigen is unknown.

V shed 0 bases and J 2 bases; nucleotides not matched to a gene: 6. Per the germline V gene, CDR1 is SGDLS and CDR2 is YYNGEE. This CDR3 region has 17 residues. The survey-level immunoSEQ assay was used. The authors' processing: Productive clonotypes were detectable down to 2.59 x 10-5 frequency. Assay: immunoSEQ multiplex PCR; the TCRdb copy retains only in-frame clones and omits some. That table is the source of V, J and clone size, and D and trimming were worked out from the DNA. The profile shows tens of thousands of clones, about 82% of them singletons. The chain recombines TRBV9 with TRBJ2-3, with 10 positions matching TRBD2. Input material: CD4+ T cells from blood buffy coats. The receptor comes from a human donor in good health. The CDR3 here is CASSVVSGGANTDTQYF. The DNA for the CDR3 is TGTGCCAGCAGCGTAGTAAGCGGGGGGGCAAACACAGATACGCAGTATTTT. The complete variable domain, with remaining parts taken from reference TRBV9 and TRBJ2-3, reads DSGVTQTPKHLITATGQRVTLRCSPRSGDLSVYWYQQSLDQGLQFLIQYYNGEERAKGNILERFSAQQFPDLHSELNLSSLELGDSALYFCASSVVSGGANTDTQYFGPGTRLTVL.